This T cell receptor (beta chain) emerged from a study of blood T cell repertoires in COVID-19. Background on the study: Researchers got acute and convalescent COVID-19 samples from the United States, Italy and Spain.

Clones were sequenced by immunoSEQ multiplex PCR, and TCRdb holds only the in-frame ones, with some missing. The sample contains 200,000 to 300,000 clones, approximately 90% of which appear only once. The CDR3 contains 16 residues. Germline CDR1 reads SGHAT; CDR2 reads FQDESV (reference sequence). V lost 4 bases, J lost 5 bases, and 7 bases stayed unmatched. The TCR was taken from a man aged 55-75 years who had recovered from COVID-19. The sequenced material came from peripheral blood. This chain uses TRBV11-1 with TRBJ2-5, with 13 bases identical to TRBD2. CDR3 residues: CASSSGTSGVVETQYF. In DNA, the CDR3 is TGTGCCAGCAGCTCGGGGACTAGCGGGGTGGTGGAGACCCAGTACTTC.